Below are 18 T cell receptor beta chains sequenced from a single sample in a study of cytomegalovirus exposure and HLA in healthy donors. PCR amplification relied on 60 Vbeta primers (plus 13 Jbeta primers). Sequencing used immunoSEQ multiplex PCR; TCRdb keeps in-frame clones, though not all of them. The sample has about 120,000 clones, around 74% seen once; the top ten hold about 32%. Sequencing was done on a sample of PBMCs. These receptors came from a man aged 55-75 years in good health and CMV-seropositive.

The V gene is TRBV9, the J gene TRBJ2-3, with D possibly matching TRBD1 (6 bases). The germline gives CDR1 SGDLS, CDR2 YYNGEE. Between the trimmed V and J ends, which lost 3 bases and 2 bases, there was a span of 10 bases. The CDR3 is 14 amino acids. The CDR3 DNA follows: TGTGCCAGCAGCGCCAGGGGTGACACAGATACGCAGTATTTT. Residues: CASSARGDTDTQYF.

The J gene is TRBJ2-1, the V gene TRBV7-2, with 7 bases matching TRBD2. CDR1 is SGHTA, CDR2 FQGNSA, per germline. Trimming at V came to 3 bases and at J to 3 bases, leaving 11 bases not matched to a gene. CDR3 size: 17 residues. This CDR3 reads CASSFSGGGSYYNEQFF. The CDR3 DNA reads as TGTGCCAGCAGCTTTTCGGGGGGAGGGTCTTACTACAATGAGCAGTTCTTC.

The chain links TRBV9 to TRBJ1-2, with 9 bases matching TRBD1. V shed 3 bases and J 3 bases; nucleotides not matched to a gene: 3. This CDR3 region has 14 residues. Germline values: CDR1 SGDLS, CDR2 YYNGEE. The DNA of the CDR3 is TGTGCCAGCAGCGCACAGGGGGCCTACTATGGCTACACCTTC. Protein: CASSAQGAYYGYTF.

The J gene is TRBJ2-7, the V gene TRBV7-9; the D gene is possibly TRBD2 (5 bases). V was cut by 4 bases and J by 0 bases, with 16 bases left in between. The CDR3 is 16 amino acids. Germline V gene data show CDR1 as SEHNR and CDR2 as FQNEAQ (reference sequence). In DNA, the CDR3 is TGTGCCAGCAGCTCCCCTCTAGGGCGGGCCTCCTACGAGCAGTACTTC. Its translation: CASSSPLGRASYEQYF.

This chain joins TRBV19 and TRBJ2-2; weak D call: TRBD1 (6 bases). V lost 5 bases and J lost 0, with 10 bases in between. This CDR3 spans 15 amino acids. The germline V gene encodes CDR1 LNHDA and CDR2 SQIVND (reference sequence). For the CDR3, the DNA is TGTGCCAGTAGTTTACAGGGTACGAACACCGGGGAGCTGTTTTTT. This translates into CASSLQGTNTGELFF.

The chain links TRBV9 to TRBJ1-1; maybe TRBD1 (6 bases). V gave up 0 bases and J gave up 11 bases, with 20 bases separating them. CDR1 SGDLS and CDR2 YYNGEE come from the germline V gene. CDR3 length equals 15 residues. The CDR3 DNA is TGTGCCAGCAGCGTAGGGGGGGGCTCTCTTCATGGGGCTTTCTTT. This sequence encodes CASSVGGGSLHGAFF.

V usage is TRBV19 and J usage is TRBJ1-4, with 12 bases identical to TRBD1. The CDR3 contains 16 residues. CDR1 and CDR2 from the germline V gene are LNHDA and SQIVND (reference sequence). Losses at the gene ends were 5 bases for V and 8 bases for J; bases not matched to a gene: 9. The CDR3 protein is CASSRDRGRSGEKLFF. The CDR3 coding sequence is TGTGCCAGTAGTCGGGACAGGGGGCGGTCTGGCGAAAAACTGTTTTTT.

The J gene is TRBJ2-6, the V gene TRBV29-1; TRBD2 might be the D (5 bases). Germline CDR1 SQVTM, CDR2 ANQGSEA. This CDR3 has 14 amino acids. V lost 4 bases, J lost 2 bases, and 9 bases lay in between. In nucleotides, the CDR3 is TGCAGCGTTGGGGAGATTGCTGGGGCCAACGTCCTGACTTTC. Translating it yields CSVGEIAGANVLTF.

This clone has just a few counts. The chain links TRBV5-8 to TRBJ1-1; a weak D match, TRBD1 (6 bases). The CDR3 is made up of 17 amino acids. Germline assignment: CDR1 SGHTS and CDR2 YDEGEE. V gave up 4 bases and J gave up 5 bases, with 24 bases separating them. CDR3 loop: CASSHDKQGFRRTEAFF. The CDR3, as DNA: TGTGCCAGCAGCCACGACAAACAGGGCTTTCGTCGAACTGAAGCTTTCTTT.

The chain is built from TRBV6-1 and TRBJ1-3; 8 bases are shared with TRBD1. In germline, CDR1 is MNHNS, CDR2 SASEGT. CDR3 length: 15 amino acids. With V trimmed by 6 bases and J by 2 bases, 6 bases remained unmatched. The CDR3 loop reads CASRLDRAPGNTIYF. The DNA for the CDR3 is TGTGCCAGCAGGCTGGACAGGGCACCTGGAAACACCATATATTTT.

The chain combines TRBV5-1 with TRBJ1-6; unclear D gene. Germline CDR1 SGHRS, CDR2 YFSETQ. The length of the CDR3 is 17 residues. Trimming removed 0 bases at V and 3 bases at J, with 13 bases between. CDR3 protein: CASSLAFAGLYNSPLHF. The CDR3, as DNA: TGCGCCAGCAGCTTGGCCTTTGCAGGCCTCTATAATTCACCCCTCCACTTT.

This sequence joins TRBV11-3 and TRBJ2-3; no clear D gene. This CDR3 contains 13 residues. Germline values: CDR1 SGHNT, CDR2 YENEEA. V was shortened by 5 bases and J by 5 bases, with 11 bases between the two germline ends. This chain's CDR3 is CASSRDRVDTQYF. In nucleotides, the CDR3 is TGTGCCAGCAGCCGAGACCGGGTAGATACGCAGTATTTT.

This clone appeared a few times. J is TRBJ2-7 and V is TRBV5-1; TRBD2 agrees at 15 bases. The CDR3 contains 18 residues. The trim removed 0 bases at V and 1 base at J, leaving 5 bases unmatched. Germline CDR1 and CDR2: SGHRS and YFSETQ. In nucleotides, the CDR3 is TGCGCCAGCAGCTTGGCAAGGACTAGCGGGAGGGAATCCTACGAGCAGTACTTC. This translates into CASSLARTSGRESYEQYF.

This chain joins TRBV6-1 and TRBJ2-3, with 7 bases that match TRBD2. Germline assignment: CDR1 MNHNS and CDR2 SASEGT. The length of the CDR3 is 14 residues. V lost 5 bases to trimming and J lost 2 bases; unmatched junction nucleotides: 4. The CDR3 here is CASSQRGVTDTQYF. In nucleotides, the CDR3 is TGTGCCAGCAGTCAGCGGGGAGTCACAGATACGCAGTATTTT.

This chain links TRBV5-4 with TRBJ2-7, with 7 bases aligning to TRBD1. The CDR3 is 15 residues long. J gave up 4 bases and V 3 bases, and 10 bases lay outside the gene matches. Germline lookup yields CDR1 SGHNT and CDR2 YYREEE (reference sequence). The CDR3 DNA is TGTGCCAGCAGCTCGAAACAGGGGATGGCTTACGAGCAGTACTTC. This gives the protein CASSSKQGMAYEQYF.

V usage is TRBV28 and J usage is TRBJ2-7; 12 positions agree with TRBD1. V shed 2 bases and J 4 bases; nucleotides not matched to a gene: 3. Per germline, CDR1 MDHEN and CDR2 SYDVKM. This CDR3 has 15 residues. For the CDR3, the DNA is TGTGCCAGCAGTTTAGGGACAGGGGGCGGGTACGAGCAGTACTTC. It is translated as CASSLGTGGGYEQYF.

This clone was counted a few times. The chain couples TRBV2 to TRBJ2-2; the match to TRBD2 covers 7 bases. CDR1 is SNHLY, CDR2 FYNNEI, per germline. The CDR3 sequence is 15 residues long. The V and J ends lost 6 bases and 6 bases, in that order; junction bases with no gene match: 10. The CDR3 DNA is TGTGCCAGCAGACAGCGGGAAGGTGTCGCCGGGGAGCTGTTTTTT. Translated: CASRQREGVAGELFF.

CDR3 in amino acids: CASSGRQEGGYNEQFF. The CDR3, as DNA: TGTGCCAGTAGTGGCAGACAGGAGGGAGGGTACAATGAGCAGTTCTTC. This rearrangement joins TRBV19 to TRBJ2-1; weak D call: TRBD2 (7 bases). The CDR3 length is 16 residues. The V and J ends lost 5 bases and 4 bases respectively, with 18 bases between them. Germline values: CDR1 LNHDA, CDR2 SQIVND (reference sequence).